This T cell receptor (beta chain) was sequenced during a study of cytomegalovirus exposure and HLA in healthy donors. The study's findings and limits: Accurate HLA-A and HLA-B prediction from TCR beta sequences was reported for most subjects.

A remark on this clone: Its antigen is not known.

The PCR contained 60 Vbeta and 13 Jbeta primers. Sequencing used immunoSEQ multiplex PCR; TCRdb keeps in-frame clones, though not all of them. The data contain 120,000 or so clones, about 80% of them singletons. This CDR3 has 14 amino acids. Germline CDR1 reads ENHRY; CDR2 reads SYGVKD. Unmatched junction bases numbered 12, after V lost 5 bases and J lost 11 bases. This clonotype was sampled from a woman aged 45-60 years in good health and CMV-seronegative. This sequence joins TRBV10-3 and TRBJ1-5, with 7 bases matching TRBD1. Material for sequencing was PBMCs. The CDR3 DNA sequence: TGTGCCATCAGTCCGGGACAGCCTGGGTTGGCCCAGCATTTT. Encoded protein: CAISPGQPGLAQHF.